This is a list of T cell receptor beta chains from one sample in a study of cytomegalovirus exposure and HLA in healthy donors. Here immunoSEQ multiplex PCR was the method, and the copy in TCRdb shows in-frame clones only, minus some. The data hold fewer than 200,000 clones, with around four fifths observed a single time. The specimen was PBMCs. The receptors here all came from a man between 40 and 49 years old in good health and CMV-seropositive. Both conserved end residues are part of each CDR3. D genes are given only for firm matches. Clone size, where shown, is once, few, many, or a class for clones that have expanded.

CDR3aa,CDR3nt,v_gene,d_gene,j_gene,abundance
CASRRREASTDTQYF,TGTGCCAGTAGAAGGCGGGAGGCCAGCACAGATACGCAGTATTTT,TRBV19,TRBD2,TRBJ2-3,.
CASSPQGETQYF,TGTGCCAGCAGCCCTCAGGGGGAGACCCAGTACTTC,TRBV7-6,.,TRBJ2-5,once
CASSLGQEYTGELFF,TGTGCCAGCAGCCTGGGACAGGAGTACACCGGGGAGCTGTTTTTT,TRBV5-4,TRBD1,TRBJ2-2,.
CASRQGQDEQYF,TGTGCCAGCAGACAAGGACAGGACGAGCAGTACTTC,TRBV27,TRBD1,TRBJ2-7,.
CASSLTGTGVEQYF,TGTGCCAGCAGTCTTACCGGGACAGGGGTCGAGCAGTACTTC,TRBV28,TRBD1,TRBJ2-7,.
CASSLEGTKNIQYF,TGCGCCAGCAGCTTGGAGGGGACAAAAAACATTCAGTACTTC,TRBV5-1,.,TRBJ2-4,.
CASSLREGSYNEQFF,TGTGCCAGCAGCTTACGGGAAGGCTCCTACAATGAGCAGTTCTTC,TRBV7-8,.,TRBJ2-1,.
CASRRQGRNQPQHF,TGTGCCAGCAGAAGACAGGGACGCAATCAGCCCCAGCATTTT,TRBV6-5,TRBD1,TRBJ1-5,.
CASSLGTRPNEQYF,TGTGCCAGCAGTTTAGGGACTAGACCTAATGAGCAGTACTTC,TRBV6-5,TRBD2,TRBJ2-5,.
CASSKEERTYNEQFF,TGTGCCAGCAGCAAAGAGGAGCGGACCTACAATGAGCAGTTCTTC,TRBV21-1,.,TRBJ2-1,.
CASSSGTFGNTIYF,TGTGCCAGCAGCTCGGGGACATTTGGAAACACCATATATTTT,TRBV9,.,TRBJ1-3,once
CASSLEGLAGVPYEQYF,TGTGCCAGCAGCTTGGAGGGACTAGCGGGAGTCCCCTACGAGCAGTACTTC,TRBV5-4,TRBD2,TRBJ2-7,.
CASSLTSRPRTSRYNEQFF,TGTGCCAGCAGTTTAACCTCCCGTCCTAGGACTAGCAGGTACAATGAGCAGTTCTTC,TRBV27,TRBD2,TRBJ2-1,.
CASSPPGSQETQYF,TGTGCCAGCTCACCACCTGGCAGCCAAGAGACCCAGTACTTC,TRBV18,.,TRBJ2-5,.
CASSSSRDRGRYEQYF,TGTGCCAGCAGCTCTTCCCGGGACAGGGGGCGTTACGAGCAGTACTTC,TRBV7-8,TRBD1,TRBJ2-7,.
CATLLQGPSYEQYF,TGTGCCACTCTACTTCAGGGGCCATCCTACGAGCAGTACTTC,TRBV6-6,.,TRBJ2-7,.
CASSQAPPSGSAFYEQYF,TGCGCCAGCAGCCAAGCCCCCCCCAGCGGGAGTGCGTTTTACGAGCAGTACTTC,TRBV4-1,TRBD2,TRBJ2-7,.
CAISADRVGVGELFF,TGTGCCATCAGCGCGGACAGGGTTGGGGTCGGGGAGCTGTTTTTT,TRBV10-3,TRBD1,TRBJ2-2,.
CASRLAREQYF,TGTGCCAGCAGGCTAGCGCGAGAGCAGTACTTC,TRBV11-2,.,TRBJ2-7,.
CASSPWDSKDEQFF,TGTGCCAGCTCACCTTGGGACAGTAAGGATGAGCAGTTCTTC,TRBV18,TRBD1,TRBJ2-1,.
CATSRALGGGGGNQETQYF,TGTGCCACCAGCAGAGCCTTGGGTGGGGGCGGGGGTAACCAAGAGACCCAGTACTTC,TRBV15,.,TRBJ2-5,few
CASSLVGLRGGRGTEAFF,TGCGCCAGCAGCTTGGTTGGCCTTAGAGGGGGACGCGGCACTGAAGCTTTCTTT,TRBV5-1,.,TRBJ1-1,.
CASSLALLGYTF,TGTGCCAGCAGTTTAGCGCTCCTGGGCTACACCTTC,TRBV28,.,TRBJ1-2,.
CASSAGEGTGELFF,TGTGCCAGTAGCGCCGGGGAGGGGACCGGGGAGCTGTTTTTT,TRBV19,TRBD2,TRBJ2-2,few
CSVDGQTYGYTF,TGCAGCGTTGATGGACAGACCTATGGCTACACCTTC,TRBV29-1,.,TRBJ1-2,.
CASRAPGQAAREQYF,TGTGCCAGCAGGGCCCCGGGACAGGCGGCTCGGGAGCAGTACTTC,TRBV11-2,TRBD1,TRBJ2-7,.
CASSPTRESGTEALLYEQYF,TGTGCCAGCAGCCCAACTAGGGAATCCGGGACAGAGGCCTTACTCTACGAGCAGTACTTC,TRBV9,TRBD1,TRBJ2-7,.
CASSAGQLDNEKLFF,TGCGCCAGCAGCGCCGGACAGTTAGATAATGAAAAACTGTTTTTT,TRBV5-1,.,TRBJ1-4,.
CASSLGQLNYEQYF,TGTGCCAGCAGCTTGGGACAGCTTAACTACGAGCAGTACTTC,TRBV7-2,TRBD1,TRBJ2-7,.
CASSRLLQGRRYGYTF,TGTGCCAGCAGTCGCCTATTACAGGGCCGTCGCTATGGCTACACCTTC,TRBV28,.,TRBJ1-2,once
CASSLGGLYEQYF,TGTGCCAGCAGCCTCGGGGGTTTGTACGAGCAGTACTTC,TRBV7-8,.,TRBJ2-7,.